The rows below give T cell receptor beta chains drawn from one sample of a study of cytomegalovirus exposure and HLA in healthy donors. TCRdb's copy holds only in-frame clones and misses some; the assay was immunoSEQ multiplex PCR. The sample contains about 140,000 clones, less than 80% of which appear only once. Sequencing input: PBMCs. These receptors all come from a woman aged 45-59 years in good health and CMV-seropositive. Each CDR3 is given with its conserved first and last residue. D genes are given only for firm matches. Rows may omit the clone size; those that give it use once, few, many or a size class.

V	D	J	size	CDR3	DNA
TRBV5-1	TRBD1	TRBJ2-7	-	CASSSGPTGTGAYEQYF	TGCGCCAGCAGCTCAGGTCCTACCGGGACAGGGGCCTACGAGCAGTACTTC
TRBV7-2	TRBD2	TRBJ2-5	once	CASSSGLVGETQYF	TGTGCCAGCAGCTCCGGACTAGTTGGGGAGACCCAGTACTTC
TRBV18	TRBD1	TRBJ2-2	-	CASSSRQGTGELFF	TGTGCCAGCTCATCCAGACAGGGCACCGGGGAGCTGTTTTTT
TRBV7-2	TRBD2	TRBJ2-7	-	CASSSSTSGGSYEQYF	TGTGCCAGCAGCTCGTCGACTAGCGGGGGCTCCTACGAGCAGTACTTC
TRBV18	-	TRBJ1-3	-	CASSPTQEGNTIYF	TGTGCCAGCTCACCGACACAGGAGGGAAACACCATATATTTT
TRBV2	TRBD1	TRBJ2-5	-	CASKVRGQTQETQYF	TGTGCCAGCAAGGTTCGGGGACAGACTCAAGAGACCCAGTACTTC
TRBV5-1	-	TRBJ2-7	-	CASSLEGEQYF	TGCGCCAGCAGCTTGGAGGGGGAGCAGTACTTC
TRBV5-4	-	TRBJ2-4	-	CASSLAREGRNIQYF	TGTGCCAGCAGCTTGGCCCGGGAAGGTAGAAACATTCAGTACTTC
TRBV6-8	TRBD1	TRBJ2-1	-	CASSPGQGYNEQFF	TGTGCCAGCAGCCCGGGACAGGGTTACAATGAGCAGTTCTTC
TRBV2	-	TRBJ2-5	-	CASRTTGQETQYF	TGTGCCAGCAGGACGACTGGCCAAGAGACCCAGTACTTC
TRBV11-3	TRBD2	TRBJ2-2	-	CASSFASGNTGELFF	TGTGCCAGCAGCTTTGCTAGCGGGAACACCGGGGAGCTGTTTTTT
TRBV4-1	-	TRBJ2-2	-	CASSQDRRVHGELFF	TGCGCCAGCAGCCAAGATCGCAGGGTACACGGGGAGCTGTTTTTT
TRBV5-1	-	TRBJ2-2	-	CASTMGGFGELFF	TGCGCCAGCACAATGGGCGGGTTCGGGGAGCTGTTTTTT
TRBV7-8	TRBD1	TRBJ2-7	-	CASSLGQGAYEQYF	TGTGCCAGCAGCTTAGGACAGGGAGCCTACGAGCAGTACTTC
TRBV23-1	-	TRBJ2-3	once	CASSASTGPEKTTSTDTQYF	TGCGCCAGCAGTGCATCGACAGGACCCGAAAAAACAACTAGCACAGATACGCAGTATTTT
TRBV6-5	TRBD2	TRBJ2-1	-	CASRGTSGDYNEQFF	TGTGCCAGCAGAGGAACTAGCGGGGACTACAATGAGCAGTTCTTC
TRBV2	TRBD2	TRBJ2-1	few	CASSEYYPGGTYNEQFF	TGTGCCAGCAGTGAGTACTATCCGGGGGGGACCTACAATGAGCAGTTCTTC
TRBV19	-	TRBJ1-4	-	CASSPQGLGKLFF	TGTGCCAGTAGTCCCCAGGGGCTTGGAAAACTGTTTTTT
TRBV30	-	TRBJ1-6	-	CAWSVGTTDSPLHF	TGTGCCTGGAGTGTAGGGACAACCGATTCACCCCTCCACTTT
TRBV7-3	-	TRBJ1-3	-	CASSHRGEGSGNTIYF	TGTGCCAGCAGCCATCGGGGGGAGGGCTCTGGAAACACCATATATTTT
TRBV7-9	-	TRBJ1-1	-	CASSFSGNTEAFF	TGTGCCAGCAGCTTTTCAGGGAACACTGAAGCTTTCTTT
TRBV2	-	TRBJ2-3	once	CASSARDTDTQYF	TGTGCCAGCAGTGCCCGAGACACAGATACGCAGTATTTT
TRBV4-3	-	TRBJ1-1	-	CASSQQRLGEAFF	TGCGCCAGCAGCCAACAACGACTAGGTGAAGCTTTCTTT
TRBV11-2	TRBD1	TRBJ1-1	few	CASSLQGGTEAFF	TGTGCCAGCAGCTTACAGGGGGGAACTGAAGCTTTCTTT
TRBV5-1	-	TRBJ1-2	-	CASSSTQPGTFLGYTF	TGCGCCAGCAGCTCGACCCAACCCGGGACATTTCTTGGCTACACCTTC
TRBV5-1	-	TRBJ1-4	few	CASSLRDGLVANEKLFF	TGCGCCAGCAGCCTCCGGGACGGACTAGTCGCTAATGAAAAACTGTTTTTT
TRBV7-6	TRBD2	TRBJ2-1	few	CASSSTGGSKGNEQFF	TGTGCCAGCAGCTCCACGGGGGGGTCCAAGGGGAATGAGCAGTTCTTC
TRBV7-3	-	TRBJ1-2	-	CASSLTGGSSGYGYTF	TGTGCCAGCAGCTTAACGGGGGGATCTTCGGGCTATGGCTACACCTTC
TRBV5-4	TRBD1	TRBJ1-2	-	CASSTRQGFNYGYTF	TGTGCCAGCAGCACCCGACAGGGCTTTAACTATGGCTACACCTTC
TRBV7-9	TRBD1	TRBJ1-4	-	CASSRQGMEEKLFF	TGTGCCAGCAGCCGACAGGGGATGGAAGAAAAACTGTTTTTT
TRBV9	-	TRBJ1-1	-	CASSAGRRTVNTEAFF	TGTGCCAGCAGCGCCGGACGCAGGACAGTGAACACTGAAGCTTTCTTT
TRBV30	-	TRBJ2-3	-	CAWSWTHGQYF	TGTGCCTGGAGCTGGACCCACGGACAGTACTTT
TRBV7-2	TRBD2	TRBJ2-5	-	CASSPVRGGEETQYF	TGTGCCAGCAGCCCAGTCCGGGGGGGAGAAGAGACCCAGTACTTC
TRBV19	TRBD2	TRBJ2-3	-	CASSRGGGSTDTQYF	TGTGCCAGTAGTCGTGGGGGAGGGAGCACAGATACGCAGTATTTT
TRBV18	TRBD1	TRBJ2-3	once	CASSQGQGTDTQYF	TGTGCCAGCTCACAGGGACAGGGAACAGATACGCAGTATTTT
TRBV29-1	TRBD1	TRBJ2-7	-	CSGNRGSEQYF	TGCAGCGGGAACAGGGGATCCGAGCAGTACTTC
TRBV28	TRBD1	TRBJ2-3	-	CASSPQTGLDTQYF	TGTGCCAGCAGTCCACAGACAGGGTTGGATACGCAGTATTTT
TRBV12-5	-	TRBJ1-1	once	CASGYTEIGAFF	TGTGCTAGTGGCTACACAGAGATAGGAGCTTTCTTT
TRBV7-2	-	TRBJ1-4	few	CASSSGGPRAGEKLFF	TGTGCCAGCAGCTCCGGTGGCCCGAGGGCTGGTGAAAAACTGTTTTTT
TRBV6-1	-	TRBJ1-6	-	CASSEMANSPLHF	TGTGCCAGCAGTGAAATGGCAAATTCACCCCTCCACTTT
TRBV27	TRBD1	TRBJ1-1	-	CASSPYRGKTEAFF	TGTGCCAGCAGTCCGTACAGGGGCAAAACTGAAGCTTTCTTT
TRBV4-2	TRBD2	TRBJ2-3	-	CASSQESVAGGPVHTQYF	TGTGCCAGCAGCCAAGAAAGTGTCGCGGGGGGGCCTGTACATACGCAGTATTTT
TRBV28	TRBD1	TRBJ1-2	-	CASSSGQGGYGYTF	TGTGCCAGCAGTTCCGGACAGGGTGGCTATGGCTACACCTTC
TRBV6-1	-	TRBJ2-1	-	CASTVRTWQFF	TGTGCCAGCACGGTCCGGACTTGGCAGTTCTTC
TRBV18	-	TRBJ2-2	-	CASSLDRPNTGELFF	TGTGCCAGCTCGCTTGACAGGCCGAACACCGGGGAGCTGTTTTTT
TRBV15	-	TRBJ2-1	-	CATSRGPGNNEQFF	TGTGCCACCAGCAGAGGGCCAGGAAATAATGAGCAGTTCTTC
TRBV28	TRBD1	TRBJ1-1	-	CASTIYRGTEAFF	TGTGCCAGCACCATTTACAGGGGGACTGAAGCTTTCTTT
TRBV4-3	-	TRBJ2-3	-	CASSPVDSKDTQYF	TGCGCCAGCAGCCCGGTAGATAGCAAGGATACGCAGTATTTT